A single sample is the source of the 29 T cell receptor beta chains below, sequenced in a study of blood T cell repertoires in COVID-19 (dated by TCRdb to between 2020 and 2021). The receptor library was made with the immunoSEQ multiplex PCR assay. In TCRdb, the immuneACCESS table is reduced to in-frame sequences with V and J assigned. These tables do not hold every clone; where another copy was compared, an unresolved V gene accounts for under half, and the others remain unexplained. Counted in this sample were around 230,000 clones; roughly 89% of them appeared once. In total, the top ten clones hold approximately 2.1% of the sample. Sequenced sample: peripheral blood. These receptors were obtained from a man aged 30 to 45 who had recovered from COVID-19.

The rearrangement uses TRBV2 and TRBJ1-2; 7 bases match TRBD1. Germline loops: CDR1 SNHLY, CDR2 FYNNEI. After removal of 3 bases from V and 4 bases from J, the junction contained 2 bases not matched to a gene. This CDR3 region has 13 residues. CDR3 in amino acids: CASSEGQIYGYTF. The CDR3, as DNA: TGTGCCAGCAGTGAGGGACAGATCTATGGCTACACCTTC.

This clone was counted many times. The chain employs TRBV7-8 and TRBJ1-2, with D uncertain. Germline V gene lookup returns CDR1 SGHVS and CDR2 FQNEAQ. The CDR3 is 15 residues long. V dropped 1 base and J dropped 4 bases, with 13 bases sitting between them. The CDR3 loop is CASSLGGIQIYGYTF. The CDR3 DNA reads TGTGCCAGCAGCTTAGGCGGGATTCAAATCTATGGCTACACCTTC.

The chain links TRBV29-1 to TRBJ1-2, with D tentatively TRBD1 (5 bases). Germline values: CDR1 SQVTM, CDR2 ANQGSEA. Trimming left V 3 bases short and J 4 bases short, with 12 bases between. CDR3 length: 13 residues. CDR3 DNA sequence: TGCAGCGTTGAGGGGGGACCCTCCTATGGCTACACCTTC. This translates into CSVEGGPSYGYTF. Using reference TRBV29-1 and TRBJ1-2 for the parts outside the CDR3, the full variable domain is SAVISQKPSRDICQRGTSLTIQCQVDSQVTMMFWYRQQPGQSLTLIATANQGSEATYESGFVIDKFPISRPNLTFSTLTVSNMSPEDSSIYLCSVEGGPSYGYTFGSGTRLTVV.

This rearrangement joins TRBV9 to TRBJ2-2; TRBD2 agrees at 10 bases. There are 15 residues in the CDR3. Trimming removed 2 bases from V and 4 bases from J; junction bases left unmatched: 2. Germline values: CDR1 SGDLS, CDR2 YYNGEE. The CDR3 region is CASSVLAGATGELFF. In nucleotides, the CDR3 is TGTGCCAGCAGCGTGCTAGCGGGAGCCACCGGGGAGCTGTTTTTT.

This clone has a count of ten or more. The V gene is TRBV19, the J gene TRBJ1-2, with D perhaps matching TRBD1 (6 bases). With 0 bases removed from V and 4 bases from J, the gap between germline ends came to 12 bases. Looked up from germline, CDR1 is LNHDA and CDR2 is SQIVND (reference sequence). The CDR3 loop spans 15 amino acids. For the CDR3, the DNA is TGTGCCAGTAGTATAGATCCCAAAGGGGGCTATGGCTACACCTTC. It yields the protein CASSIDPKGGYGYTF.

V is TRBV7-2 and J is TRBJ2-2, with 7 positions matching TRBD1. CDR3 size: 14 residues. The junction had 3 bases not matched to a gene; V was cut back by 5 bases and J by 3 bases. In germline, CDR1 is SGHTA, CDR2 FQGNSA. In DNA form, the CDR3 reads TGTGCCAGCAGCATCGGGACAGACACCGGGGAGCTGTTTTTT. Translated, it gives CASSIGTDTGELFF.

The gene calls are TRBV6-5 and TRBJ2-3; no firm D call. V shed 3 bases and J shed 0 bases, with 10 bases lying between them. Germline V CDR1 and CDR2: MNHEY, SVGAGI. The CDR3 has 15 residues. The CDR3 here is CASSYWSSSTDTQYF. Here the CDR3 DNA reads TGTGCCAGCAGTTATTGGAGTTCAAGCACAGATACGCAGTATTTT.

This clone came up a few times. The CDR3 nucleotides read TGCGCCAGCAGTGACTTACGGGCGGGAGAGCAGTTCTTC. Residues: CASSDLRAGEQFF. The chain joins TRBV10-1 to TRBJ2-1; D perhaps matches TRBD2 (6 bases). In germline, CDR1 is WNHNN, CDR2 SYGVQD (reference sequence). Trimming took off 3 bases at V and 10 bases at J, with 13 bases between the two ends. This CDR3 comprises 13 residues.

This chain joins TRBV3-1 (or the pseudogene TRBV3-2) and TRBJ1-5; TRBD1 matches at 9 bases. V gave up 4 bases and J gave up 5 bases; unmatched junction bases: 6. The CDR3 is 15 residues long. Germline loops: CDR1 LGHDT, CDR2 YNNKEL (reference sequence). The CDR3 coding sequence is TGTGCCAGCAGCCTGACGGGACAGGGAGATCAGCCCCAGCATTTT. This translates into CASSLTGQGDQPQHF.

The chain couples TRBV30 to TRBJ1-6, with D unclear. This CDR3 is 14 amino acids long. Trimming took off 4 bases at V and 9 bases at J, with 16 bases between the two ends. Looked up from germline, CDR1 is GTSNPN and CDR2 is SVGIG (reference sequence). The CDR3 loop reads CAWKEVLPRSPLHF. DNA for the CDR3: TGTGCCTGGAAGGAGGTCCTACCGCGTTCACCCCTCCACTTT.

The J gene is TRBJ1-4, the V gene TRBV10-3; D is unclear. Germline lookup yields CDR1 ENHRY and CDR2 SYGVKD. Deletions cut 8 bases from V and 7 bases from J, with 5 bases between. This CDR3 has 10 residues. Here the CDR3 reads CAIGSEKLFF. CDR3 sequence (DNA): TGTGCCATCGGTAGTGAAAAACTGTTTTTT.

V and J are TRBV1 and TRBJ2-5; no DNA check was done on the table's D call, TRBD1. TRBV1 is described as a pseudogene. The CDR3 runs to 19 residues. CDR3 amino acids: CTSSHATGTGDGELETQYF. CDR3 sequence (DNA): TGCACCAGCAGCCATGCCACCGGGACAGGGGATGGGGAATTGGAGACCCAGTACTTC.

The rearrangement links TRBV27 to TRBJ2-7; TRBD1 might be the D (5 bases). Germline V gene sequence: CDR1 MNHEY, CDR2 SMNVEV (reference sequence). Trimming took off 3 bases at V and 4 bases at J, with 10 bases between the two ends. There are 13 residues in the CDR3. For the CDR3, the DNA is TGTGCCAGCAGTTTGGGGCCCCGGTACGAGCAGTACTTC. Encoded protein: CASSLGPRYEQYF.

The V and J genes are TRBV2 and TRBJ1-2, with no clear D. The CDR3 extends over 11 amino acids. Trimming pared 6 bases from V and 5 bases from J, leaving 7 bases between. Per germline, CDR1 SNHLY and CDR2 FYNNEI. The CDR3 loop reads CASRAYYGYTF. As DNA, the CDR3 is TGTGCCAGCAGAGCATATTATGGCTACACCTTC. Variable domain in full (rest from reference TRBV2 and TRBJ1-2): EPEVTQTPSHQVTQMGQEVILRCVPISNHLYFYWYRQILGQKVEFLVSFYNNEISEKSEIFDDQFSVERPDGSNFTLKIRSTKLEDSAMYFCASRAYYGYTFGSGTRLTVV.

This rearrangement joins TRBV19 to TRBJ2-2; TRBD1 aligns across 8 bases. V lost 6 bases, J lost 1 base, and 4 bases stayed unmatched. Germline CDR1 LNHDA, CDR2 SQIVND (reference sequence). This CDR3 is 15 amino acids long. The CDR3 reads CASRSGQGNTGELFF. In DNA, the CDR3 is TGTGCCAGTAGATCAGGACAGGGGAACACCGGGGAGCTGTTTTTT.

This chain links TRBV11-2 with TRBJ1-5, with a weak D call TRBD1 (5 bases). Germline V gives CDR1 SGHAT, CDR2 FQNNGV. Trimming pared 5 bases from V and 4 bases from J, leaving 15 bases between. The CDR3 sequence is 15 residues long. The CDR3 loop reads CASSQSGGGNQPQHF. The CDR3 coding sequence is TGTGCCAGCAGCCAGAGTGGGGGAGGGAATCAGCCCCAGCATTTT.

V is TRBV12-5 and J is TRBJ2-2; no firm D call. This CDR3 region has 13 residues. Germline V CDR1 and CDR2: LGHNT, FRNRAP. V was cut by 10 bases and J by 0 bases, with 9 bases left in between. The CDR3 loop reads CATEVPNTGELFF. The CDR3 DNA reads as TGTGCTACAGAGGTGCCGAACACCGGGGAGCTGTTTTTT.

The CDR3 loop reads CASSFGLAMYEQYF. CDR3 sequence (DNA): TGTGCCAGCAGCTTTGGACTAGCGATGTACGAGCAGTACTTC. This chain joins TRBV7-2 and TRBJ2-7; 9 bases map to TRBD2. The trim removed 3 bases at V and 4 bases at J, leaving 4 bases unmatched. Germline CDR1 is SGHTA and CDR2 is FQGNSA. CDR3 length: 14 residues. Full variable domain (missing parts from reference TRBV7-2 and TRBJ2-7): GAGVSQSPSNKVTEKGKDVELRCDPISGHTALYWYRQSLGQGLEFLIYFQGNSAPDKSGLPSDRFSAERTGGSVSTLTIQRTQQEDSAVYLCASSFGLAMYEQYFGPGTRLTVT.

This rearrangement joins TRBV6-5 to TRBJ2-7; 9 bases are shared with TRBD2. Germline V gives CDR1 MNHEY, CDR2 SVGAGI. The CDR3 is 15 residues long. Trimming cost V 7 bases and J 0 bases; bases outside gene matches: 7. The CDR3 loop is CASTKERGASYEQYF. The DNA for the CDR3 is TGTGCCAGCACTAAAGAGCGGGGGGCCTCCTACGAGCAGTACTTC.

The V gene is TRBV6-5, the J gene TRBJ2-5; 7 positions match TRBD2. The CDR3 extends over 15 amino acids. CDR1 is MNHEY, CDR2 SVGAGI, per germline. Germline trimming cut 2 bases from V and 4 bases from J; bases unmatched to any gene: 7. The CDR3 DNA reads TGTGCCAGCAGTTACGGGGGGGTGAGGGGAGAGACCCAGTACTTC. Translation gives CASSYGGVRGETQYF.

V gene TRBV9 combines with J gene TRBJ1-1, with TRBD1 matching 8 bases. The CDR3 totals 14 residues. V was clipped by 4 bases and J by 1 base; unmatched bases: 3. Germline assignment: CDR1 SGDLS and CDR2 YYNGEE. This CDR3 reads CASSSGTGNTEAFF. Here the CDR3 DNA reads TGTGCCAGCAGCTCGGGGACAGGGAACACTGAAGCTTTCTTT.

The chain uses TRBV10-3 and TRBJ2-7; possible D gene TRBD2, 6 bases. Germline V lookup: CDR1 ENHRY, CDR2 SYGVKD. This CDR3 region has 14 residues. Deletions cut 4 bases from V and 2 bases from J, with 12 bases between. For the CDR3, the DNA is TGTGCCATCAGTGGACTAGGAATGACCTACGAGCAGTACTTC. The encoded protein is CAISGLGMTYEQYF.

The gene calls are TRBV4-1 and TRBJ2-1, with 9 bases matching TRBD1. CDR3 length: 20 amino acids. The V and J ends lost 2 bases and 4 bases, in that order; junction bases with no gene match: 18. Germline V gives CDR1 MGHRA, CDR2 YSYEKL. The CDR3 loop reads CASSQFLIGQGRSVYNEQFF. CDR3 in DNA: TGCGCCAGCAGCCAATTTCTAATAGGACAGGGGAGGAGTGTATACAATGAGCAGTTCTTC.

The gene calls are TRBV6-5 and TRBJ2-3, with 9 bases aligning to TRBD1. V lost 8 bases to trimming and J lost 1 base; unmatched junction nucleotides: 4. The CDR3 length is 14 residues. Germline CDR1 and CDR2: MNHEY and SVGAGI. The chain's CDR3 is CASDRTGGTDTQYF. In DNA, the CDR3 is TGTGCCAGCGACCGGACAGGGGGCACAGATACGCAGTATTTT.

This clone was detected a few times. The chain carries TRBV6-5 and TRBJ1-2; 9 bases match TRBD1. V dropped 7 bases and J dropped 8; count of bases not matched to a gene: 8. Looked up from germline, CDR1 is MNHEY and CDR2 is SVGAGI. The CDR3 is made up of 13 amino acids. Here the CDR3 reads CASTRTGEGGYTF. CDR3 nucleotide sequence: TGTGCCAGCACCCGGACAGGGGAGGGGGGCTACACCTTC.

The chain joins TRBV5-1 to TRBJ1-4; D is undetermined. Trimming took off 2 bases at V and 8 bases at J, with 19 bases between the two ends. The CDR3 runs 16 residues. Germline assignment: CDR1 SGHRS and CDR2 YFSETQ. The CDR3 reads CASSLGSSELAEKLFF. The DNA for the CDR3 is TGCGCCAGCAGCTTAGGGAGTAGCGAACTAGCGGAAAAACTGTTTTTT.

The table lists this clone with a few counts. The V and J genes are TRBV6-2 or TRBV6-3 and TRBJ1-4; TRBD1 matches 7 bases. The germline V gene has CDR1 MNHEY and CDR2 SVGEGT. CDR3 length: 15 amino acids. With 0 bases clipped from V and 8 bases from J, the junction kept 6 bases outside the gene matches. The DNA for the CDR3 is TGTGCCAGCAGTTACTCAGAGGGGGCAGGGGAAAAACTGTTTTTT. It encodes CASSYSEGAGEKLFF.

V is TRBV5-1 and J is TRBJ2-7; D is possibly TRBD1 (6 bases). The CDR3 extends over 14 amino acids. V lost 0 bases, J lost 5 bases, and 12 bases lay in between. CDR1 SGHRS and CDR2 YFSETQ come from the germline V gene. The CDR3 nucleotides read TGCGCCAGCAGCTTGGCCTACAGGGCCAACGAGCAGTACTTC. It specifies CASSLAYRANEQYF. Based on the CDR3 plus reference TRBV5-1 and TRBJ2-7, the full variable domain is KAGVTQTPRYLIKTRGQQVTLSCSPISGHRSVSWYQQTPGQGLQFLFEYFSETQRNKGNFPGRFSGRQFSNSRSEMNVSTLELGDSALYLCASSLAYRANEQYFGPGTRLTVT.

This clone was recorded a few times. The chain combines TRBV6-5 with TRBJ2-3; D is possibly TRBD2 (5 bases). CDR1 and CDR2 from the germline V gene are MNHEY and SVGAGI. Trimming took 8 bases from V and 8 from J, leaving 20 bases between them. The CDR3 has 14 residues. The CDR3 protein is CASGETSELGTQYF. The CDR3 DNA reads TGTGCCAGCGGAGAAACTAGTGAGTTGGGTACGCAGTATTTT.